The 2 T cell receptor beta chains below were found in one sample sequenced in a study of blood T cell repertoires in COVID-19. The method was immunoSEQ multiplex PCR; TCRdb's version includes in-frame clones alone and lacks a portion of them. The table includes about 140,000 clones, roughly three quarters detected once. Sequencing was done on a sample of PBMCs or T cells enriched from blood (not recorded which). Source of these receptors: a woman aged 50 to 65 who had recovered from COVID-19.

The rearrangement uses TRBV18 and TRBJ1-2, with D uncertain. Germline CDR1 reads KGHSH; CDR2 reads LQKENI. V was trimmed by 2 bases and J by 7 bases, leaving 11 bases between them. The CDR3 is 13 amino acids. The CDR3 DNA is TGTGCCAGCTCACCAGTTGCAGAGGGTGGCTACACCTTC. Translating gives CASSPVAEGGYTF.

The chain combines TRBV5-1 with TRBJ2-5, with a possible D match to TRBD2 (6 bases). Trimming stripped 4 bases from V and 5 bases from J, with 15 bases between. The CDR3 sequence is 14 residues long. Germline V gene data show CDR1 as SGHRS and CDR2 as YFSETQ. CDR3 bases: TGCGCCAGCAGCAGCACCGGGACTCAGGAGACCCAGTACTTC. It is translated as CASSSTGTQETQYF.